The clone carrying this TCR beta chain has more than one count but fewer than ten. Its matching antigen is unknown. This entry is derived from a study of cytomegalovirus exposure and HLA in healthy donors. For the study at large: Membership in the Caucasian-associated ancestry cluster was found for 81% of 350 to 450 genotyped donors. Findings and limits, study-wide: Rarity characterized most TCR sequences, yet some public TCRs appeared in many donors. When presence/absence was analysed, sequencing depth was taken to be roughly uniform across donors.

13 Jbeta primers and 60 Vbeta primers were used for the PCR. TCRdb's copy holds only in-frame clones and misses some; the assay was immunoSEQ multiplex PCR. The data contain over 85,000 clones, less than 75% of them singletons. This CDR3 has 14 amino acids. Deletions cut 3 bases from V and 2 bases from J, with 8 bases between. Germline values: CDR1 MNHNS, CDR2 SASEGT. The sample was PBMCs. The genes are TRBV6-1 and TRBJ1-3; D ambiguous. This sequence originates from a man aged 25 to 40 in good health and CMV-seronegative. CDR3: CASSDPRAGNTIYF. The CDR3 region has the DNA TGTGCCAGCAGTGACCCGAGGGCTGGAAACACCATATATTTT.